The rows below give T cell receptor beta chains drawn from one sample of a study of CD8+ T cells in alopecia areata. Generated by immunoSEQ multiplex PCR, the TCRdb table keeps only in-frame clones and is missing some. Seen here are hundreds of thousands of clones, 67% observed once, and the top ten hold around 1.2%. This specimen was CD4+ T cells sorted from blood, taken at week 0. The source of these receptors is a human donor with alopecia areata. CDR3s include the opening cysteine and the closing phenylalanine or tryptophan. A D gene is named only where the DNA matches it firmly. Clone size is given for some rows only: seen once, a few or many times, or a class if the clone is expanded.

clone size: NA
V gene: TRBV6-5
D gene: TRBD1
J gene: TRBJ2-7
CDR3 protein: CASSTWDRSYEQYF
CDR3 DNA: TGTGCCAGCAGTACCTGGGACAGATCCTACGAGCAGTACTTC

clone size: few
V gene: TRBV6-5
D gene: TRBD1
J gene: TRBJ2-7
CDR3 protein: CASNQDRVSYEQYF
CDR3 DNA: TGTGCCAGCAACCAGGACAGGGTATCCTACGAGCAGTACTTC

clone size: NA
V gene: TRBV29-1
D gene: NA
J gene: TRBJ1-4
CDR3 protein: CSVPPWAVPFGEKLFF
CDR3 DNA: TGCAGCGTTCCTCCTTGGGCAGTTCCTTTTGGTGAAAAACTGTTTTTT

clone size: NA
V gene: TRBV29-1
D gene: NA
J gene: TRBJ2-3
CDR3 protein: CSVVGGGSTDTQYF
CDR3 DNA: TGCAGCGTTGTAGGGGGGGGAAGCACAGATACGCAGTATTTT

clone size: NA
V gene: TRBV6-6
D gene: NA
J gene: TRBJ1-6
CDR3 protein: CASSLETGDSPLHF
CDR3 DNA: TGTGCCAGCAGCCTAGAGACGGGGGATTCACCCCTCCACTTT

clone size: NA
V gene: TRBV29-1
D gene: NA
J gene: TRBJ2-7
CDR3 protein: CSVQGKTYEQYF
CDR3 DNA: TGCAGCGTCCAGGGTAAAACCTACGAGCAGTACTTC

clone size: NA
V gene: TRBV6-1
D gene: NA
J gene: TRBJ1-1
CDR3 protein: CASSERWAANTEAFF
CDR3 DNA: TGTGCCAGCAGTGAACGGTGGGCAGCGAACACTGAAGCTTTCTTT

clone size: NA
V gene: TRBV29-1
D gene: NA
J gene: TRBJ1-1
CDR3 protein: CSVLGGLNTEAFF
CDR3 DNA: TGCAGCGTCCTGGGAGGGTTGAACACTGAAGCTTTCTTT

clone size: few
V gene: TRBV29-1
D gene: TRBD2
J gene: TRBJ2-2
CDR3 protein: CSVSILAGGNTGELFF
CDR3 DNA: TGCAGCGTATCCATACTAGCGGGGGGGAACACCGGGGAGCTGTTTTTT

clone size: few
V gene: TRBV30
D gene: NA
J gene: TRBJ1-5
CDR3 protein: CAWSVPPQPQHF
CDR3 DNA: TGTGCCTGGAGTGTACCCCCTCAGCCCCAGCATTTT

clone size: NA
V gene: TRBV6-5
D gene: TRBD1
J gene: TRBJ2-2
CDR3 protein: CASSYTGQGVDGELFF
CDR3 DNA: TGTGCCAGCAGTTACACCGGACAGGGGGTGGACGGGGAGCTGTTTTTT

clone size: NA
V gene: TRBV29-1
D gene: NA
J gene: TRBJ1-1
CDR3 protein: CSVESIRATEAFF
CDR3 DNA: TGCAGCGTTGAATCGATCCGGGCCACTGAAGCTTTCTTT

clone size: NA
V gene: TRBV5-1
D gene: NA
J gene: TRBJ2-2
CDR3 protein: CASSLEARRAGELFF
CDR3 DNA: TGCGCCAGCAGCTTGGAGGCTAGAAGGGCCGGGGAGCTGTTTTTT

clone size: NA
V gene: TRBV18
D gene: NA
J gene: TRBJ1-1
CDR3 protein: CASVRDLNTEAFF
CDR3 DNA: TGTGCCAGCGTCCGGGACTTAAACACTGAAGCTTTCTTT

clone size: few
V gene: TRBV29-1
D gene: TRBD1
J gene: TRBJ1-1
CDR3 protein: CSGGQKMNTEAFF
CDR3 DNA: TGCAGCGGGGGACAGAAGATGAACACTGAAGCTTTCTTT

clone size: NA
V gene: TRBV29-1
D gene: TRBD1
J gene: TRBJ2-3
CDR3 protein: CSVETGGWADTQYF
CDR3 DNA: TGCAGCGTTGAAACAGGGGGCTGGGCAGATACGCAGTATTTT

clone size: NA
V gene: TRBV4-2
D gene: NA
J gene: TRBJ2-2
CDR3 protein: CASSQGSGQGSGELFF
CDR3 DNA: TGTGCCAGCAGCCAAGGGTCTGGGCAGGGCTCCGGGGAGCTGTTTTTT

clone size: NA
V gene: TRBV29-1
D gene: NA
J gene: TRBJ1-2
CDR3 protein: CSVELGGLHYGYTF
CDR3 DNA: TGCAGCGTTGAACTTGGGGGGCTTCACTATGGCTACACCTTC

clone size: few
V gene: TRBV5-5
D gene: NA
J gene: TRBJ2-1
CDR3 protein: CASSAGVAVLGGEQFF
CDR3 DNA: TGTGCCAGCAGCGCTGGAGTAGCGGTTCTGGGGGGTGAGCAGTTCTTC

clone size: NA
V gene: TRBV5-1
D gene: NA
J gene: TRBJ2-5
CDR3 protein: CASSRGDQETQYF
CDR3 DNA: TGCGCCAGCAGCCGGGGTGACCAAGAGACCCAGTACTTC

clone size: NA
V gene: TRBV2
D gene: TRBD2
J gene: TRBJ2-1
CDR3 protein: CASSRESYNEQFF
CDR3 DNA: TGTGCCAGCTCGCGGGAGTCCTACAATGAGCAGTTCTTC

clone size: NA
V gene: TRBV5-4
D gene: TRBD2
J gene: TRBJ2-3
CDR3 protein: CASSLGLAGGIASTDTQYF
CDR3 DNA: TGTGCCAGCAGCTTGGGTCTAGCGGGGGGGATCGCTAGCACAGATACGCAGTATTTT

clone size: NA
V gene: TRBV30
D gene: TRBD1
J gene: TRBJ1-2
CDR3 protein: CAWSFWDRDYGYTF
CDR3 DNA: TGTGCCTGGAGTTTCTGGGACAGGGACTATGGCTACACCTTC

clone size: few
V gene: TRBV29-1
D gene: NA
J gene: TRBJ1-2
CDR3 protein: CSAAVGTRYGYTF
CDR3 DNA: TGCAGCGCAGCCGTTGGGACACGCTATGGCTACACCTTC

clone size: NA
V gene: TRBV11-2
D gene: NA
J gene: TRBJ2-7
CDR3 protein: CASSLRQGAWEQYF
CDR3 DNA: TGTGCCAGCAGCTTACGGCAGGGCGCTTGGGAGCAGTACTTC

clone size: NA
V gene: TRBV30
D gene: NA
J gene: TRBJ2-3
CDR3 protein: CAWDESGGYTQYF
CDR3 DNA: TGTGCCTGGGACGAATCAGGGGGGTATACGCAGTATTTT

clone size: once
V gene: TRBV29-1
D gene: TRBD1
J gene: TRBJ2-6
CDR3 protein: CSVGPTGTGANVLTF
CDR3 DNA: TGCAGCGTGGGGCCGACAGGGACCGGGGCCAACGTCCTGACTTTC

clone size: NA
V gene: TRBV1
D gene: NA
J gene: TRBJ1-5
CDR3 protein: CTSSQDGQPQHF
CDR3 DNA: TGCACCAGCAGCCAAGACGGGCAGCCCCAGCATTTT

clone size: NA
V gene: TRBV2
D gene: NA
J gene: TRBJ1-2
CDR3 protein: CASSEEGIGYTF
CDR3 DNA: TGTGCCAGCAGTGAGGAGGGAATCGGCTACACCTTC

clone size: NA
V gene: TRBV5-4
D gene: NA
J gene: TRBJ2-3
CDR3 protein: CASSSTSADTQYF
CDR3 DNA: TGTGCCAGCAGCTCGACTAGTGCAGATACGCAGTATTTT

clone size: once
V gene: TRBV29-1
D gene: TRBD2
J gene: TRBJ2-5
CDR3 protein: CSVDGGLETQYF
CDR3 DNA: TGCAGCGTTGACGGGGGGTTAGAGACCCAGTACTTC

clone size: NA
V gene: TRBV29-1
D gene: NA
J gene: TRBJ1-2
CDR3 protein: CSVGKAGDYGYTF
CDR3 DNA: TGCAGCGTAGGAAAGGCAGGGGACTATGGCTACACCTTC

clone size: NA
V gene: TRBV10-3
D gene: NA
J gene: TRBJ1-1
CDR3 protein: CAISESEGTTEAFF
CDR3 DNA: TGTGCCATCAGTGAGTCCGAGGGGACCACTGAAGCTTTCTTT

clone size: NA
V gene: TRBV7-2
D gene: NA
J gene: TRBJ2-1
CDR3 protein: CASKASGEQFF
CDR3 DNA: TGTGCCAGCAAGGCGTCGGGTGAGCAGTTCTTC

clone size: few
V gene: TRBV7-2
D gene: NA
J gene: TRBJ2-5
CDR3 protein: CASSVGSRGGETQYF
CDR3 DNA: TGTGCCAGCAGCGTAGGATCCAGGGGAGGGGAGACCCAGTACTTC

clone size: NA
V gene: TRBV5-1
D gene: TRBD1
J gene: TRBJ1-1
CDR3 protein: CATNTGESTEAFF
CDR3 DNA: TGCGCCACCAATACAGGGGAGAGCACTGAAGCTTTCTTT

clone size: NA
V gene: TRBV19
D gene: TRBD1
J gene: TRBJ2-1
CDR3 protein: CASSISGQGGEQFF
CDR3 DNA: TGTGCCAGTAGTATCTCGGGACAGGGCGGTGAGCAGTTCTTC

clone size: NA
V gene: TRBV29-1
D gene: NA
J gene: TRBJ1-2
CDR3 protein: CSVGDHRYGYTF
CDR3 DNA: TGCAGCGTTGGTGATCACCGTTATGGCTACACCTTC

clone size: NA
V gene: TRBV4-3
D gene: TRBD1
J gene: TRBJ1-2
CDR3 protein: CASSQDRGQGYGYTF
CDR3 DNA: TGCGCCAGCAGCCAAGATAGGGGACAGGGCTATGGCTACACCTTC

clone size: NA
V gene: TRBV7-8
D gene: NA
J gene: TRBJ2-1
CDR3 protein: CASSLGRNNEQFF
CDR3 DNA: TGTGCCAGCAGCTTAGGCAGAAACAATGAGCAGTTCTTC

clone size: NA
V gene: TRBV15
D gene: NA
J gene: TRBJ2-7
CDR3 protein: CATSRGTLTYEQYF
CDR3 DNA: TGTGCCACCAGCAGAGGGACACTTACCTACGAGCAGTACTTC

clone size: NA
V gene: TRBV4-1
D gene: NA
J gene: TRBJ2-1
CDR3 protein: CASSQEQLTRGNEQFF
CDR3 DNA: TGCGCCAGCAGCCAAGAACAGCTTACGAGGGGGAATGAGCAGTTCTTC

clone size: NA
V gene: TRBV19
D gene: TRBD2
J gene: TRBJ2-5
CDR3 protein: CASSMRLAGGEQYF
CDR3 DNA: TGTGCCAGTAGTATGCGACTAGCGGGGGGTGAGCAGTACTTC

clone size: NA
V gene: TRBV2
D gene: NA
J gene: TRBJ2-6
CDR3 protein: CASRQDSGANVLTF
CDR3 DNA: TGTGCCAGCAGGCAAGACTCTGGGGCCAACGTCCTGACTTTC

clone size: once
V gene: TRBV29-1
D gene: TRBD1
J gene: TRBJ2-3
CDR3 protein: CSGGTGFSTDTQYF
CDR3 DNA: TGCAGCGGTGGGACAGGGTTTAGCACAGATACGCAGTATTTT